Sequencing of this T cell receptor beta chain was carried out in a study of shared clonotypes between healthy human individuals. This table comes from immunoSEQ multiplex PCR, and its TCRdb copy is limited to in-frame clones, with some not included. The sample shows around 2,100,000 clones, around 96% of them seen only once. The germline gives CDR1 SGHDT, CDR2 YYEEEE. The V and J ends lost 4 bases and 7 bases respectively, with 15 bases between them. The CDR3 totals 13 residues. CD45RO-negative, CCR7-positively selected cells formed the naive CD8 fraction, excluding terminally differentiated effector memory CD45RA+ cells. Adult Caucasians living in Nashville, Tennessee made up all of the donors.

The sequencing input was naive CD8+ T cells sorted from blood. This chain uses TRBV5-6 with TRBJ2-7; either TRBD1 or TRBD2 may supply D (5 bases each). The TCR sequence derives from a young man in good health. CDR3 residues: CASSVGTGREQYF. CDR3 coding DNA: TGTGCCAGCAGCGTAGGGACGGGAAGAGAGCAGTACTTC.